This section outlines one T cell receptor beta chain sequence together with its context. This sample was taken from a study of blood T cell repertoires in COVID-19. The V and J ends lost 5 bases and 3 bases, in that order; junction bases with no gene match: 7. The CDR3 is 15 residues long. Germline V gene data show CDR1 as LNHDA and CDR2 as SQIVND (reference sequence). The repertoire was sequenced with immunoSEQ multiplex PCR; TCRdb's copy has only in-frame clones and lacks some. The sample shows some 290,000 clones, 81% of them seen only once. The sequence was obtained from a woman aged 60-70 years with active or convalescent COVID-19. The chain employs TRBV19 and TRBJ2-5, with 9 bases that match TRBD1. The sample taken for sequencing was peripheral blood. The CDR3 region has the DNA TGTGCCAGTAGTTCAGGGACAGGGCGAAAAGAGACCCAGTACTTC. This encodes CASSSGTGRKETQYF.